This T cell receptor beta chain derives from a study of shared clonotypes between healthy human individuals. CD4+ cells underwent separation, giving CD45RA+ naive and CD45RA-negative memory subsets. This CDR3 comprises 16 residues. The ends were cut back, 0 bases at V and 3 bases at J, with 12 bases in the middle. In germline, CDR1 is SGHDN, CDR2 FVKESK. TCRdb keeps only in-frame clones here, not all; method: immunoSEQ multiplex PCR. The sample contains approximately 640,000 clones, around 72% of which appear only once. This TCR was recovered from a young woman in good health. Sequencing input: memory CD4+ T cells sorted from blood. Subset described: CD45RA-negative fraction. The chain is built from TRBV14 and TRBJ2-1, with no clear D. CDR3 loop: CASSQDRVSSYNEQFF. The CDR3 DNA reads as TGTGCCAGCAGCCAAGATCGCGTGTCCAGCTACAATGAGCAGTTCTTC.